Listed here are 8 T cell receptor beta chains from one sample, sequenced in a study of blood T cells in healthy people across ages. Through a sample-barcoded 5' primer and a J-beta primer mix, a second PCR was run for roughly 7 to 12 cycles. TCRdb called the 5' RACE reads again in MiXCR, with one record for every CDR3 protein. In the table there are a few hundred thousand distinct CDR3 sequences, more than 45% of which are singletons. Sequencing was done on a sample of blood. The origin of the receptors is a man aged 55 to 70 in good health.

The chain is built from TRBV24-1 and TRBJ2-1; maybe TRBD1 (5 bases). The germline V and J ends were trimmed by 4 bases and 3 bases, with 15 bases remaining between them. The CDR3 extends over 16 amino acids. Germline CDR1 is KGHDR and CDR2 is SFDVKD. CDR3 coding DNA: TGTGCCACCAGTGACCCCACAGGAGAAGTCTACAATGAGCAGTTCTTC. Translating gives CATSDPTGEVYNEQFF.

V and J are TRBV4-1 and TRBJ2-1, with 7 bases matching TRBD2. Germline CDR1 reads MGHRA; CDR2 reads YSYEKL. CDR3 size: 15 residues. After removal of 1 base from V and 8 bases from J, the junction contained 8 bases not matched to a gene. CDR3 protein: CASSQGGLVADEQFF. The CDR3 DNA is TGCGCCAGCAGCCAAGGCGGACTAGTGGCGGATGAGCAGTTCTTC.

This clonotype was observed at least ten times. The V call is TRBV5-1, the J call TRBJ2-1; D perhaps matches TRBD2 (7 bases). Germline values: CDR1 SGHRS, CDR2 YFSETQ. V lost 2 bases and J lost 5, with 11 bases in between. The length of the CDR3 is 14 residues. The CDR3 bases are TGCGCCAGCAGCTTAGGGGGGGCCAACAATGAGCAGTTCTTC. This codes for CASSLGGANNEQFF.

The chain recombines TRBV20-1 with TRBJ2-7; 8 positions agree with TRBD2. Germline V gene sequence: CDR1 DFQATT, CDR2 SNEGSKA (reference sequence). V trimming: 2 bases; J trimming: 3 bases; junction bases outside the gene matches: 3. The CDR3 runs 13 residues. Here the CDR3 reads CSARLAGDYEQYF. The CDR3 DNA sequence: TGCAGTGCTAGACTAGCGGGCGACTACGAGCAGTACTTC.

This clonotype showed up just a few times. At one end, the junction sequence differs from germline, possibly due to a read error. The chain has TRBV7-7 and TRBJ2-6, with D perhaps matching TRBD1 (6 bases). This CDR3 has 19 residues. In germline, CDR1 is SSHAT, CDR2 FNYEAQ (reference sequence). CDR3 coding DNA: TGTGCTAGCAGCTCTCTAAGGGGGACATGGGCTTACTGGGCCAACGTCCTGACTTTC. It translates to CASSSLRGTWAYWANVLTF.

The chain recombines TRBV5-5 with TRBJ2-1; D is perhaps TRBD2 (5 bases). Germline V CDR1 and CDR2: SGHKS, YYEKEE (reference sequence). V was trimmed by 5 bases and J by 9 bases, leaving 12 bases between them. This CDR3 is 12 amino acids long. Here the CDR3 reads CASRPLAGEQFF. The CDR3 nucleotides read TGTGCCAGCAGGCCCTTGGCGGGTGAGCAGTTCTTC.

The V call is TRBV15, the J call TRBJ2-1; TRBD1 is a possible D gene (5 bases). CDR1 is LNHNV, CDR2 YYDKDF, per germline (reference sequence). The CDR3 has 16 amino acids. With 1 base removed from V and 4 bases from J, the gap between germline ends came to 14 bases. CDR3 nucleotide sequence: TGTGCCACCAGCAGAGCCCAGGGCGGACCTTACAATGAGCAGTTCTTC. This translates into CATSRAQGGPYNEQFF. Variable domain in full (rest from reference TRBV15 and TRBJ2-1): DAMVIQNPRYQVTQFGKPVTLSCSQTLNHNVMYWYQQKSSQAPKLLFHYYDKDFNNEADTPDNFQSRRPNTSFCFLDIRSPGLGDTAMYLCATSRAQGGPYNEQFFGPGTRLTVL.

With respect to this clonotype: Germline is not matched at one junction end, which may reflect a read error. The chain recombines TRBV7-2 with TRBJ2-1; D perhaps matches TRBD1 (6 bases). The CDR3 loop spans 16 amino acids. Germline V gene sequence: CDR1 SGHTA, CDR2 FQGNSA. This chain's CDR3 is CASSSGQLGSYNEQFF. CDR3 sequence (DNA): TGTGCCAGTAGCTCCGGACAGCTTGGGTCCTACAATGAGCAGTTCTTC.